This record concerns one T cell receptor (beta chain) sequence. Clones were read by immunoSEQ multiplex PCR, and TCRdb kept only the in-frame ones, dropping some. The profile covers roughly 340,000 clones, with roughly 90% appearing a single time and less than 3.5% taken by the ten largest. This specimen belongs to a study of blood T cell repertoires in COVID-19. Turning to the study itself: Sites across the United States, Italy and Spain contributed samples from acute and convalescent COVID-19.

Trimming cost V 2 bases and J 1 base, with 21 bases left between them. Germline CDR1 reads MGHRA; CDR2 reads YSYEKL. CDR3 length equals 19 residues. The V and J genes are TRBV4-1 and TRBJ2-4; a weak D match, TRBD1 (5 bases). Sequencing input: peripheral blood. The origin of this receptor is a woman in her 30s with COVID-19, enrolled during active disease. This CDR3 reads CASSQLLQVSGPAKNIQYF. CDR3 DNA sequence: TGCGCCAGCAGCCAATTACTTCAGGTCTCAGGGCCGGCCAAAAACATTCAGTACTTC.